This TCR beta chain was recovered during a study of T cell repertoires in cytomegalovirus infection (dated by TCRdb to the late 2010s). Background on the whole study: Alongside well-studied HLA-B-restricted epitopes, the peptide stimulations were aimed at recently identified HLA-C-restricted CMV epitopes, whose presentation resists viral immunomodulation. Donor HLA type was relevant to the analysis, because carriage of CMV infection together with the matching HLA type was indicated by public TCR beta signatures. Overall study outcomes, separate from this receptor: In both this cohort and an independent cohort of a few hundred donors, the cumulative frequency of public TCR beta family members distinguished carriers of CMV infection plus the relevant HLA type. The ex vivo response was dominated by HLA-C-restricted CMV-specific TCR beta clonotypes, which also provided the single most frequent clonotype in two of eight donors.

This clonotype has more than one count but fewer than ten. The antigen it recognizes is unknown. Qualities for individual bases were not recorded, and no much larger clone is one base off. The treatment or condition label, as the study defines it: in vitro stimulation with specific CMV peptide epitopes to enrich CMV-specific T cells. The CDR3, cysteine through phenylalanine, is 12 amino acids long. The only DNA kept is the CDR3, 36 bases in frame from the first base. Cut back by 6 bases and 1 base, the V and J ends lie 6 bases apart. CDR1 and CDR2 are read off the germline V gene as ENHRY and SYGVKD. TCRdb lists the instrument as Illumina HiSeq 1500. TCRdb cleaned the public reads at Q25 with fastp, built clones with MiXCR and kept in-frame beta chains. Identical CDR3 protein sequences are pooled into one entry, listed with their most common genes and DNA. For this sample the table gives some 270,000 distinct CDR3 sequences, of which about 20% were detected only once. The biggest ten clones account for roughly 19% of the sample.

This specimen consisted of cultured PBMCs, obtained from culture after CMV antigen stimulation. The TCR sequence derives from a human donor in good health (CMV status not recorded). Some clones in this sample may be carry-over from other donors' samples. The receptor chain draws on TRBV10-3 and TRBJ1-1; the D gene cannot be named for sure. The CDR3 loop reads CAISPQNTEAFF. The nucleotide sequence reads TGTGCCATCAGCCCACAGAACACTGAAGCTTTCTTT.